The present entry profiles one TCR beta chain with its context. The antigen remains undetermined. Together with thyroid ultrasound, orbital computed tomography, serum thyroxine and TRAb, clinical symptoms were used for diagnoses. The authors obtained PBMCs from more than 8 ml of fresh peripheral blood. This entry belongs to a study of T cells in Graves' hyperthyroidism and ophthalmopathy. Regarding the study as a whole: Classification by a 13 V-J model distinguished ophthalmopathy from stable hyperthyroidism.

Amplification targeted TCR beta CDR3 regions from RNA transcripts. The HTBI set primed first-round TCR CDR3 RT-PCR. TCRdb passed the multiplex PCR reads through MiXCR, listing each CDR3 protein once. The sample carries roughly 100,000 distinct CDR3 sequences, under 65% recorded once. Source material: blood. The origin of this receptor is a middle-aged woman with Graves' hyperthyroidism.

The CDR3 nucleotides read TGTGCCAGCAGCTTTAGTAGCGGGAGGATGGGCACTGAAGCTTTCTTT. It is translated as CASSFSSGRMGTEAFF. This chain uses TRBV7-2 with TRBJ1-1; D gene ambiguous. The germline V gene has CDR1 SGHTA and CDR2 FQGNSA. CDR3 length equals 16 residues. V was cut by 3 bases and J by 4 bases, with 18 bases left in between.